This T cell receptor (beta chain) was documented in a study of T cells in Graves' hyperthyroidism and ophthalmopathy. For Graves' hyperthyroidism to be stable, ophthalmopathy could not progress within 18 months. Germline loops: CDR1 SEHNR, CDR2 FQNEAQ (reference sequence). Inclusive of both ends, the CDR3 amounts to 13 amino acids. RNA transcripts served as the template for amplifying TCR beta CDR3 regions. HTBI primers drove first-round RT-PCR of the TCR CDR3. TCRdb ran MiXCR on the multiplex PCR reads and lists one entry per CDR3 protein. Here the sample spans hundreds of thousands of distinct CDR3 sequences, approximately 16% being singletons. In the case of this clonotype: The DNA is left out, because the CDR3 cannot be placed on it with certainty; the CDR3 is given as TCRdb lists it.

Material for sequencing was blood. This sequence joins TRBV7-9 and TRBJ2-1. This receptor was identified in a man between 35 and 55 years old with Graves' hyperthyroidism. The CDR3 sequence: CACASSQYNEQFF.